The source of this TCR beta chain is a study of cytomegalovirus exposure and HLA in healthy donors. CDR3 length: 15 amino acids. V was pared by 2 bases and J by 2 bases, with 10 bases between. Germline lookup yields CDR1 LGHNA and CDR2 YSLEER. Separation from the approximately 710-subject first cohort characterized the roughly 110-subject validation cohort, to which the donors belonged. Sequenced by immunoSEQ multiplex PCR; TCRdb stores in-frame clones only, minus some. This table has roughly 260,000 clones, roughly 89% appearing once. V and J are TRBV4-3 and TRBJ1-3, with D perhaps TRBD1 (5 bases). Sequenced material: PBMCs. This TCR came from a man aged 18 to 29 in good health and CMV-seronegative. CDR3 region: CASSQITGAGNTIYF. CDR3 sequence (DNA): TGCGCCAGCAGCCAAATCACGGGGGCTGGAAACACCATATATTTT.